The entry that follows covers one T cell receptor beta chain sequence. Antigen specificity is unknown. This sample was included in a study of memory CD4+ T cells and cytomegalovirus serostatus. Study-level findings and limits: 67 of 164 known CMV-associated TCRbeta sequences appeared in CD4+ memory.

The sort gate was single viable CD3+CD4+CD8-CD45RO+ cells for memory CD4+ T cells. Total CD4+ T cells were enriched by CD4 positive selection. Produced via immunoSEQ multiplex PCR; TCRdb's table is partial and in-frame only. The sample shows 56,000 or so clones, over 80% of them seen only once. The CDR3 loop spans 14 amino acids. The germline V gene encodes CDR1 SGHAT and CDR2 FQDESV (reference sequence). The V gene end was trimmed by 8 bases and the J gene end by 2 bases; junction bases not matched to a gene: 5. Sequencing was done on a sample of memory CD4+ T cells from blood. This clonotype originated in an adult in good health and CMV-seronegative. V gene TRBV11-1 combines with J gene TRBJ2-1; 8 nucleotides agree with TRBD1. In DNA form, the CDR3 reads TGTGCCAGCCAGGACAGGGTAGCCTACAATGAGCAGTTCTTC. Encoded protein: CASQDRVAYNEQFF.